This TCR beta chain is drawn from a study of T cell repertoires in cytomegalovirus infection. V lost 4 bases and J lost 0; bases outside the gene matches: 4. This CDR3 comprises 15 residues. CDR1 is SGHRS, CDR2 YFSETQ, per germline. TCRdb re-called the reads through MiXCR, storing one row per CDR3 protein. The data show roughly 150,000 distinct CDR3 sequences, about a quarter seen once. The sequence was obtained from a human donor in good health (CMV status not recorded). Some clones in this sample may be carry-over from other donors' samples. The specimen was PBMCs. The chain carries TRBV5-1 and TRBJ2-3; 8 bases match TRBD2. The CDR3 region is CASSQRGTSTDTQYF. The CDR3 DNA sequence: TGCGCCAGCAGCCAGCGGGGGACTAGCACAGATACGCAGTATTTT.